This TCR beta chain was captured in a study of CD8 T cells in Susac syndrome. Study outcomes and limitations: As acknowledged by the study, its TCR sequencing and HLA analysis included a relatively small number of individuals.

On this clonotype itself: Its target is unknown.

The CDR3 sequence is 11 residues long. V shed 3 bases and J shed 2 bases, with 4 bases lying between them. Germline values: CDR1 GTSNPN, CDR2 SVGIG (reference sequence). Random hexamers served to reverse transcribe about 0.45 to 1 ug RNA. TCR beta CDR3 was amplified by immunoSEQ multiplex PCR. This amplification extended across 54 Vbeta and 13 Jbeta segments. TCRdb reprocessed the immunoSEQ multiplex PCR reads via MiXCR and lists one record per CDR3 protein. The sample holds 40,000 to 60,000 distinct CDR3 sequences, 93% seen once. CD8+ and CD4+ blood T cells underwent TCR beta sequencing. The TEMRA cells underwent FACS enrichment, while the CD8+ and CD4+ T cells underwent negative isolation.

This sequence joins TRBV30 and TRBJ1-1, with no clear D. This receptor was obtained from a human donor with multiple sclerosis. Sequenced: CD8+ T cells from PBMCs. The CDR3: CAWRRNTEAFF. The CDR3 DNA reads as TGTGCCTGGAGAAGAAACACTGAAGCTTTCTTT.